Listed below are T cell receptor beta chains from one sample, sequenced in a study of blood T cells in healthy people across ages. TCRdb used MiXCR to reprocess the 5' RACE reads, holding one entry per CDR3 protein. The sample holds approximately 1,000,000 distinct CDR3 sequences; roughly two fifths are singletons and the top ten take about an eighth. Input material: blood. Receptors were obtained from a man between 18 and 35 years old in good health. Both conserved end residues are part of each CDR3.

J gene,V gene,CDR3 length,CDR3 protein
TRBJ1-2,TRBV20-1,13,CSASGTGGNGYTF
TRBJ1-2,TRBV6-2/TRBV6-3,16,CASSSASARGFYGYTF
TRBJ2-1,TRBV20-1,13,CSAGYTGDDEQFF
.,TRBV12-3/TRBV12-4,14,CASSGQGDEETQYF
TRBJ2-1,TRBV4-2,14,CASSQDPGAWEQFF
TRBJ1-1,TRBV4-3,15,CVSSQDGRLNGEAFF
.,TRBV12-3/TRBV12-4,15,CASSRDRAVGETQFF
TRBJ2-3,TRBV3-1,18,CASSQDKGLDGGTDTQYF
TRBJ2-5,TRBV2,12,CASNEQEETQYF
TRBJ2-2,TRBV7-9,15,CASIPHSANTGELFF
TRBJ1-1,TRBV3-1,12,CASSQTETEAFF
TRBJ1-4,TRBV3-1,16,CASSRRQGTTNEKLFF
TRBJ1-5,TRBV4-3,16,CASSQEWALINQPQHF
TRBJ2-5,TRBV20-1,14,CSAAQPQAQETQYF
TRBJ1-2,TRBV27,15,CASSLFRDRDYGYTF
TRBJ2-1,TRBV29-1,14,CSVLTPSSYNEQFF
TRBJ1-2,TRBV4-2,16,CASSQERGQGNYGYTF